This T cell receptor (beta chain) is drawn from a study of shared clonotypes between healthy human individuals. Study results and limitations: Tissue TCR repertoires likely differ from these blood-only repertoires.

V was cut by 4 bases and J by 4 bases, with 11 bases left in between. This CDR3 has 14 residues. Per germline, CDR1 GTSNPN and CDR2 SVGIG (reference sequence). In the study's own analysis: In the immunoSEQ data, sequences were junction-only and lacked quality scores, so filtering differed. Profiled with immunoSEQ multiplex PCR; TCRdb holds only in-frame clones, not every one. V and J calls and clone size are copied from that table; D and trimming were computed from the DNA. The table includes under 600,000 clones, over 75% detected once. As concerns this clone: Its antigen is still unknown.

Within Nashville, Tennessee resided all donors, each a Caucasian adult. With unsorted samples, genomic DNA was obtained from tens of millions of PBMCs. The J gene is TRBJ1-6, the V gene TRBV30; D is undetermined. The sequencing sample was made of PBMCs. This receptor was obtained from a woman aged 40-49 years in good health. Some clones in this sample may be carry-over from other donors' samples. CDR3 amino acids: CAWNVQSYNSPLHF. CDR3 bases: TGTGCCTGGAATGTACAGTCGTATAATTCACCCCTCCACTTT.